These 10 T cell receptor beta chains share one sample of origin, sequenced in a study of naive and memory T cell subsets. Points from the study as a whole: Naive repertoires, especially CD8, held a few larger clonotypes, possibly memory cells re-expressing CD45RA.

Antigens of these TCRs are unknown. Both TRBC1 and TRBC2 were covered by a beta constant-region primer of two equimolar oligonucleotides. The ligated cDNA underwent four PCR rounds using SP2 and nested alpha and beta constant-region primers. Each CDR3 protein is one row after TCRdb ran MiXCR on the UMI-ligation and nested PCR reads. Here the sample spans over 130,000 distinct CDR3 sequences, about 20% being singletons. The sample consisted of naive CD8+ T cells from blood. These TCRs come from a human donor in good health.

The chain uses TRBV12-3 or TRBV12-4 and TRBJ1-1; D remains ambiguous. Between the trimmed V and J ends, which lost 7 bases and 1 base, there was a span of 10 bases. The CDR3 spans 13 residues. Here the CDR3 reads CASNPDPNTEAFF. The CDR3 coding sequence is TGTGCCAGCAATCCAGACCCGAACACTGAAGCTTTCTTT.

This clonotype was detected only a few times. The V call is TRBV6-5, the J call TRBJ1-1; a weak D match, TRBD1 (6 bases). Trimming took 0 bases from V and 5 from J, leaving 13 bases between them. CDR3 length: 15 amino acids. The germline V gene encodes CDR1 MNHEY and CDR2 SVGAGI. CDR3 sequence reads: CASSYSEDRGTEAFF. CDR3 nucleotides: TGTGCCAGCAGTTACTCCGAGGACAGAGGAACTGAAGCTTTCTTT.

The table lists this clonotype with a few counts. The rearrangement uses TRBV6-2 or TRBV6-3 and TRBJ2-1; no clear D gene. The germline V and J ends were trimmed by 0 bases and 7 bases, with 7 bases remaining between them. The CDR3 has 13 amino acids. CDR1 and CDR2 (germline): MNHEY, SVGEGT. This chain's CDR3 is CASSYSRRNEQFF. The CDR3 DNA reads TGTGCCAGCAGTTACTCGAGACGGAATGAGCAGTTCTTC.

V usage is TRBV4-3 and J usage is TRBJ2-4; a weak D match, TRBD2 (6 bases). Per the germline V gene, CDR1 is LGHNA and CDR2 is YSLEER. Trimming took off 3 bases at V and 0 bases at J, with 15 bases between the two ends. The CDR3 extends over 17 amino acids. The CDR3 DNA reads TGCGCCAGCAGCCAGTTAGGAACGGGACTAGCCAAAAACATTCAGTACTTC. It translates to CASSQLGTGLAKNIQYF.

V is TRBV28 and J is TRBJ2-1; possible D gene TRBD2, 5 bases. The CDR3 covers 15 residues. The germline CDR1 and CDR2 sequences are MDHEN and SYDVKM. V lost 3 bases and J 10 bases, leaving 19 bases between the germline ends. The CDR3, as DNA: TGTGCCAGCAGTTTCACGACTAAGGGTTTTGGGGAGCAGTTCTTC. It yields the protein CASSFTTKGFGEQFF.

The CDR3 region has the DNA TGCAGTGCAACCGGACTAGCGGGAGGGCCGAGTACGCAGTATTTT. It is translated as CSATGLAGGPSTQYF. The chain combines TRBV20-1 with TRBJ2-3, with 15 bases lining up with TRBD2. V dropped 6 bases and J dropped 8; count of bases not matched to a gene: 9. In germline, CDR1 is DFQATT, CDR2 SNEGSKA (reference sequence). The CDR3 has 15 residues.

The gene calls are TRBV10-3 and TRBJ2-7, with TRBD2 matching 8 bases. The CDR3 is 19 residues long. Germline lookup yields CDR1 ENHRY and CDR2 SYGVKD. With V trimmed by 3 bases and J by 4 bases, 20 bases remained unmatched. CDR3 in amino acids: CAISDRLLPLAGEFYEQYF. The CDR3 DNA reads TGTGCCATCAGTGACCGCCTCCTTCCCCTAGCGGGTGAATTTTACGAGCAGTACTTC.

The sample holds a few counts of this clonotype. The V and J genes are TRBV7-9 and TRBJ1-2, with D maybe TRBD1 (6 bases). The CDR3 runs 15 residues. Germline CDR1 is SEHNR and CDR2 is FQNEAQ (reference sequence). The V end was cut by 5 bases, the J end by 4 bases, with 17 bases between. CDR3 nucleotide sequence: TGTGCCAGCAGCCACAGGAGCGGGACATCCTATGGCTACACCTTC. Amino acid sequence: CASSHRSGTSYGYTF. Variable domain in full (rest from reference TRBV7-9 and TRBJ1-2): DTGVSQNPRHKITKRGQNVTFRCDPISEHNRLYWYRQTLGQGPEFLTYFQNEAQLEKSRLLSDRFSAERPKGSFSTLEIQRTEQGDSAMYLCASSHRSGTSYGYTFGSGTRLTVV.

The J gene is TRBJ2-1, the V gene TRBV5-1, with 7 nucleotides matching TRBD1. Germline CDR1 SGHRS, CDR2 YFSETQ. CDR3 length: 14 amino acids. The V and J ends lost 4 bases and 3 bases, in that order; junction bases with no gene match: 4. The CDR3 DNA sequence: TGCGCCAGCAGCATCCGGGACAGCTACAATGAGCAGTTCTTC. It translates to CASSIRDSYNEQFF.

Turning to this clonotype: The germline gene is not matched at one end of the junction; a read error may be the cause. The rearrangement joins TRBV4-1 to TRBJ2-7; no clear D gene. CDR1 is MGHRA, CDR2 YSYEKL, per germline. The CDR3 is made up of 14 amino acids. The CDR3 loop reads CASSQFDGSYKQYF. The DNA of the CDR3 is TGCGCCAGCAGCCAATTCGACGGAAGCTACAAGCAGTACTTC.